This entry lists 3 T cell receptor beta chains sequenced from one sample in a study of tumor-infiltrating lymphocytes in oesophageal squamous cell carcinoma (dated by TCRdb to between 2015 and 2016). The protocol used for the library was PCR. Instrument on record: Illumina HiSeq 2000. Clones were called with MiXCR by TCRdb after fastp trimmed the public reads at Q25, and only in-frame beta chains were retained. A single entry per CDR3 protein holds the most common genes and DNA from its merged rows. This sample comprises fewer than 20,000 distinct CDR3 sequences, nearly 45% of them detected only once. The top ten hold under 35% of the sample. Input material: esophageal tumor tissue. All receptors derive from a male donor with esophageal squamous cell carcinoma.

The chain uses TRBV7-6 and TRBJ2-2; the match to TRBD2 covers 10 bases. This CDR3 region has 17 residues. The V gene end was trimmed by 2 bases and the J gene end by 7 bases; junction bases not matched to a gene: 10. Germline lookup yields CDR1 SGHVS and CDR2 FNYEAQ. CDR3 loop: CASSLSLAGDVVGELFF. The CDR3 coding sequence is TGTGCCAGCAGCTTATCCCTAGCGGGAGATGTCGTCGGGGAGCTGTTTTTT.

For the CDR3, the DNA is TGTGCCAGCACCCAGCGGGACACTGAAGCTTTCTTT. Encoded protein: CASTQRDTEAFF. The chain joins TRBV6-6 to TRBJ1-1; D not resolved. The CDR3 length is 12 residues. The V end lost 7 bases, the J end lost 3 bases, and 9 bases lay between the germline ends. Germline V gene data show CDR1 as MNHNY and CDR2 as SVGAGI (reference sequence).

This clonotype was seen only a few times. At one boundary the junction diverges from the germline segment, which might be a read error. V usage is TRBV7-6 and J usage is TRBJ2-4; D unclear. The CDR3 loop spans 8 amino acids. Germline CDR1 reads SGHVS; CDR2 reads FNYEAQ. CDR3 in amino acids: CASSLGQF. CDR3 sequence (DNA): TGTGCCAGCAGCTTAGGGCAGTTC.